The next 26 T cell receptor beta chains were all read from a single sample in a study of cytomegalovirus exposure and HLA in healthy donors (dated by TCRdb to about 2017). To prepare the library, the immunoSEQ multiplex PCR assay was applied. For the multiplex PCR, a mixture combining 60 forward primers for TCR Vbeta segments and 13 reverse primers for TCR Jbeta segments was used. TCRdb took this table from immuneACCESS and kept in-frame rearrangements with V and J called. Such tables lack part of the clones; where checked against another copy, unresolved V genes explain under half of the gap, and the rest is unexplained. This sample has around 190,000 clones in its table, and 65% to 75% of those were observed once. Approximately 4.8% of the sample is taken by the ten largest. Input material: PBMCs. The receptors originated from a young man in good health and CMV-seropositive.

As for this clone: Germline and junction disagree at one end, which may indicate a read error. The chain couples TRBV7-7 to TRBJ1-3; no reliable D call. Germline V gives CDR1 SSHAT, CDR2 FNYEAQ (reference sequence). The length of the CDR3 is 14 residues. The CDR3 spells CASSPDYSGNTIYF. Here the CDR3 DNA reads TGTGCTAGCAGCCCAGACTACTCTGGAAACACCATATATTTT.

The chain joins TRBV7-9 to TRBJ1-4, with 7 bases matching TRBD1. This CDR3 comprises 15 residues. Trimming at V came to 1 base and at J to 7 bases, leaving 6 bases not matched to a gene. The germline gives CDR1 SEHNR, CDR2 FQNEAQ (reference sequence). CDR3: CASSLGDRDSEKLFF. As DNA, the CDR3 is TGTGCCAGCAGCTTAGGTGACAGGGACTCTGAAAAACTGTTTTTT.

The table lists this clone with a few counts. The V gene is TRBV18, the J gene TRBJ2-1; D remains unclear. CDR1 KGHSH and CDR2 LQKENI come from the germline V gene. The V and J ends lost 3 bases and 0 bases respectively, with 9 bases between them. CDR3 length equals 15 residues. The CDR3 sequence is CASSPPPSSYNEQFF. CDR3 in DNA: TGTGCCAGCTCACCCCCCCCGAGCTCCTACAATGAGCAGTTCTTC.

The chain uses TRBV6-1 and TRBJ2-5; D is possibly TRBD1 (5 bases). Germline V gives CDR1 MNHNS, CDR2 SASEGT. The length of the CDR3 is 16 residues. V lost 1 base and J lost 7, with 19 bases in between. In DNA, the CDR3 is TGTGCCAGCAGTGAAGAAATTGGTCAGGGCCCCCCGACCCAGTACTTC. Protein: CASSEEIGQGPPTQYF.

V gene TRBV27 combines with J gene TRBJ1-6; 9 bases are shared with TRBD1. Per the germline V gene, CDR1 is MNHEY and CDR2 is SMNVEV (reference sequence). The CDR3 length is 15 residues. Trimming cost V 5 bases and J 7 bases; bases outside gene matches: 6. The CDR3 reads CASSEGQGQNSPLHF. The CDR3 coding sequence is TGTGCCAGCAGTGAGGGACAGGGCCAGAATTCACCCCTCCACTTT.

This chain uses TRBV28 with TRBJ1-3; no definite D call. The CDR3 totals 16 residues. CDR1 is MDHEN, CDR2 SYDVKM, per germline. Trimming stripped 3 bases from V and 0 bases from J, with 12 bases between. The CDR3 loop reads CASSFSPRRSGNTIYF. The CDR3 coding sequence is TGTGCCAGCAGTTTTAGTCCCAGGCGCTCTGGAAACACCATATATTTT.

The V call is TRBV2, the J call TRBJ2-7; perhaps TRBD1 as D (5 bases). This CDR3 is built from 13 residues. The germline V gene encodes CDR1 SNHLY and CDR2 FYNNEI. Trimming cost V 8 bases and J 4 bases, with 15 bases left between them. The CDR3 is CASAGQIGYEQYF. The CDR3, as DNA: TGTGCCAGCGCAGGACAAATCGGGTACGAGCAGTACTTC.

This clone was counted once. The chain is built from TRBV25-1 and TRBJ1-6; unclear D gene. Trimming removed 3 bases at V and 9 bases at J, with 6 bases between. The CDR3 has 12 residues. The germline gives CDR1 MGHDK, CDR2 SYGVNS. The CDR3 loop reads CASSDFSSPLHF. Written as DNA, the CDR3 is TGTGCCAGCAGTGATTTTAGTTCACCCCTCCACTTT. Filled out from reference TRBV25-1 and TRBJ1-6, the complete variable domain reads EADIYQTPRYLVIGTGKKITLECSQTMGHDKMYWYQQDPGMELHLIHYSYGVNSTEKGDLSSESTVSRIRTEHFPLTLESARPSHTSQYLCASSDFSSPLHFGNGTRLTVT.

A few counts support this clone. The chain employs TRBV29-1 and TRBJ2-1; tentative D call: TRBD2 (6 bases). Germline CDR1 and CDR2: SQVTM and ANQGSEA. Trimming removed 7 bases at V and 8 bases at J, with 12 bases between. The CDR3 extends over 11 amino acids. CDR3 sequence reads: CSGPSGDEQFF. The CDR3 DNA sequence: TGCAGCGGTCCCTCGGGGGATGAGCAGTTCTTC.

This sequence joins TRBV11-1 and TRBJ2-5; 7 nucleotides agree with TRBD2. Germline assignment: CDR1 SGHAT and CDR2 FQDESV (reference sequence). Germline trimming cut 4 bases from V and 3 bases from J; bases unmatched to any gene: 5. The CDR3 loop spans 14 amino acids. The CDR3 loop reads CASSSRGGKETQYF. The DNA of the CDR3 is TGTGCCAGCAGCTCTCGCGGGGGTAAAGAGACCCAGTACTTC. Supplemented by reference TRBV11-1 and TRBJ2-5, the full variable domain reads EAEVAQSPRYKITEKSQAVAFWCDPISGHATLYWYRQILGQGPELLVQFQDESVVDDSQLPKDRFSAERLKGVDSTLKIQPAELGDSAMYLCASSSRGGKETQYFGPGTRLLVL.

This clone came up a few times. The chain combines TRBV5-4 with TRBJ1-2; 8 nucleotides line up with TRBD1. The CDR3 has 14 amino acids. Germline-derived CDR1 and CDR2 are SGHNT and YYREEE (reference sequence). Trimming at V came to 5 bases and at J to 4 bases, leaving 7 bases not matched to a gene. The CDR3 DNA reads as TGTGCCAGCAGACCTGGACAGGGCTTCTATGGCTACACCTTC. This translates into CASRPGQGFYGYTF. The entire variable domain, with the rest obtained from reference TRBV5-4 and TRBJ1-2, is as follows: ETGVTQSPTHLIKTRGQQVTLRCSSQSGHNTVSWYQQALGQGPQFIFQYYREEENGRGNFPPRFSGLQFPNYSSELNVNALELDDSALYLCASRPGQGFYGYTFGSGTRLTVV.

The V call is TRBV11-2, the J call TRBJ1-5; D gene ambiguous. Trimming cost V 5 bases and J 4 bases, with 9 bases left between them. CDR3 length: 13 amino acids. Germline V lookup: CDR1 SGHAT, CDR2 FQNNGV. CDR3 sequence (DNA): TGTGCCAGCAGCCAAAGCCTAAATCAGCCCCAGCATTTT. Translating gives CASSQSLNQPQHF.

The chain joins TRBV14 to TRBJ2-7; TRBD1 aligns across 9 bases. The V gene's germline CDR1 is SGHDN and CDR2 FVKESK. With V trimmed by 4 bases and J by 6 bases, 13 bases remained unmatched. The CDR3 has 16 amino acids. The CDR3 reads CASSPLNRDRETEQYF. CDR3 nucleotides: TGTGCCAGCAGCCCCCTAAACCGGGACAGGGAGACCGAGCAGTACTTC.

V usage is TRBV5-4 and J usage is TRBJ2-4; D is perhaps TRBD2 (5 bases). Trimming shortened V by 3 bases and J by 9 bases, and 16 bases separated the two germline ends. This CDR3 spans 14 amino acids. CDR1 is SGHNT and CDR2 is YYREEE in the germline V gene (reference sequence). This chain's CDR3 is CASSWTVGGGIQYF. For the CDR3, the DNA is TGTGCCAGCAGCTGGACTGTTGGAGGAGGCATTCAGTACTTC.

The V gene is TRBV5-3, the J gene TRBJ2-3; D is perhaps TRBD1 (5 bases). Being an ORF, TRBV5-3 has a function that is uncertain. This CDR3 contains 16 residues. The V gene lost 3 bases and the J gene lost 4 bases, with 18 bases spanning the gap. CDR3 bases: TGTGCCAGAAGCTGGGGCAGGGAAGGCAGGGCAGATACGCAGTATTTT. Its protein product is CARSWGREGRADTQYF.

This clone came up once. The chain couples TRBV5-1 to TRBJ2-5; 8 bases match TRBD1. The germline CDR1 and CDR2 sequences are SGHRS and YFSETQ. The length of the CDR3 is 14 residues. V lost 4 bases, J lost 1 base, and 3 bases stayed unmatched. The CDR3, as DNA: TGCGCCAGCAGCCCGGGACAGGTCCAAGAGACCCAGTACTTC. As protein: CASSPGQVQETQYF.

The V call is TRBV9, the J call TRBJ1-1; tentative D call: TRBD1 (5 bases). Between the trimmed V and J ends, which lost 0 bases and 1 base, there was a span of 7 bases. The germline V gene has CDR1 SGDLS and CDR2 YYNGEE. CDR3 length: 14 amino acids. The CDR3 loop is CASSVGQGNTEAFF. The CDR3 bases are TGTGCCAGCAGCGTAGGGCAGGGGAACACTGAAGCTTTCTTT. Supplemented by reference TRBV9 and TRBJ1-1, the full variable domain reads DSGVTQTPKHLITATGQRVTLRCSPRSGDLSVYWYQQSLDQGLQFLIQYYNGEERAKGNILERFSAQQFPDLHSELNLSSLELGDSALYFCASSVGQGNTEAFFGQGTRLTVV.

This sequence joins TRBV19 and TRBJ1-1; 7 bases agree with TRBD1. CDR3 length: 15 amino acids. J gave up 2 bases and V 5 bases, and 8 bases lay outside the gene matches. CDR1 LNHDA and CDR2 SQIVND come from the germline V gene (reference sequence). CDR3 sequence reads: CASSSAGTVNTEAFF. The CDR3 region has the DNA TGTGCCAGTAGTTCCGCCGGGACAGTAAACACTGAAGCTTTCTTT. Filled out from reference TRBV19 and TRBJ1-1, the complete variable domain reads DGGITQSPKYLFRKEGQNVTLSCEQNLNHDAMYWYRQDPGQGLRLIYYSQIVNDFQKGDIAEGYSVSREKKESFPLTVTSAQKNPTAFYLCASSSAGTVNTEAFFGQGTRLTVV.

This chain connects TRBV4-3 to TRBJ2-1; 13 bases line up with TRBD2. V lost 4 bases and J lost 8; bases outside the gene matches: 5. Germline CDR1 LGHNA, CDR2 YSLEER. The CDR3 is made up of 15 amino acids. The CDR3 sequence: CASSPTSGGSYEQFF. The CDR3 nucleotides read TGCGCCAGCAGCCCGACTAGCGGGGGGTCATATGAGCAGTTCTTC.

This clone was seen a handful of times. The gene calls are TRBV30 and TRBJ2-1; tentatively, D is TRBD2 (5 bases). The germline V and J ends were trimmed by 6 bases and 0 bases, with 27 bases remaining between them. This CDR3 is built from 19 residues. CDR1 is GTSNPN, CDR2 SVGIG, per germline (reference sequence). CDR3 in amino acids: CACILWTSGSRSSYNEQFF. CDR3 nucleotide sequence: TGTGCCTGCATCCTTTGGACCAGCGGATCGCGGAGCTCCTACAATGAGCAGTTCTTC.

This clone was seen a handful of times. The rearrangement links TRBV4-3 to TRBJ2-3; 9 bases agree with TRBD2. Germline V gene data show CDR1 as LGHNA and CDR2 as YSLEER. Trimming cost V 3 bases and J 3 bases; bases outside gene matches: 10. There are 17 residues in the CDR3. The CDR3 DNA reads as TGCGCCAGCAGCCAGCATATAGCGGGAGCCCGGACAGATACGCAGTATTTT. It encodes CASSQHIAGARTDTQYF.

The rearrangement joins TRBV7-2 to TRBJ2-2, with D uncertain. The germline V and J ends were trimmed by 3 bases and 4 bases, with 12 bases remaining between them. From germline, CDR1 is SGHTA and CDR2 FQGNSA. The CDR3 consists of 15 residues. The CDR3: CASSFSNTATGELFF. CDR3 in DNA: TGTGCCAGCAGCTTCTCAAACACAGCCACCGGGGAGCTGTTTTTT.

A single count supports this clone. The chain employs TRBV30 and TRBJ1-3, with 7 positions matching TRBD1. Germline V gene lookup returns CDR1 GTSNPN and CDR2 SVGIG (reference sequence). This CDR3 is 13 amino acids long. V lost 5 bases, J lost 4 bases, and 5 bases stayed unmatched. CDR3 residues: CAWDRARGNTIYF. CDR3 nucleotides: TGTGCCTGGGACAGGGCGAGGGGAAACACCATATATTTT.

The genes are TRBV6-5 and TRBJ1-4; a weak D match, TRBD1 (6 bases). CDR1 MNHEY and CDR2 SVGAGI come from the germline V gene. With 5 bases removed from V and 7 bases from J, the gap between germline ends came to 8 bases. This CDR3 has 12 residues. The DNA for the CDR3 is TGTGCCAGCAGTACCAGGGGTGAAAAACTGTTTTTT. Encoded protein: CASSTRGEKLFF.

V gene TRBV6-7 combines with J gene TRBJ1-2; D is possibly TRBD1 (6 bases). TRBV6-7 has ORF status, its function being uncertain. The CDR3 has 16 amino acids. V lost 6 bases and J lost 2, with 19 bases in between. The DNA for the CDR3 is TGTGCCAGCAGACCTTGGGGGGGGGCTAAGAACTATGGCTACACCTTC. As protein: CASRPWGGAKNYGYTF.

The V call is TRBV29-1, the J call TRBJ1-4, with D unclear. The CDR3 contains 13 residues. CDR1 is SQVTM, CDR2 ANQGSEA, per germline. With 4 bases removed from V and 5 bases from J, the gap between germline ends came to 11 bases. The CDR3 is CSVAEGSNEKLFF. CDR3 sequence (DNA): TGCAGCGTTGCCGAGGGTTCAAATGAAAAACTGTTTTTT.